Below, one T cell receptor beta chain is given with its context. The data are from a study of blood T cell repertoires in COVID-19. Study-wide background: The United States, Italy and Spain supplied acute and convalescent COVID-19 samples. PBMCs, B-cell-depleted T cells, or T cells provided the cDNA or gDNA that made up the material.

The CDR3 contains 12 residues. The germline V and J ends were trimmed by 11 bases and 0 bases, with 8 bases remaining between them. The germline V gene has CDR1 MNHEY and CDR2 SMNVEV (reference sequence). Authors' data handling: Scientists estimated how many nucleated cells there were by amplifying reference gene primers. Using immunoSEQ multiplex PCR, the repertoire was profiled, and TCRdb retains in-frame clones only, with some absent. V, J and clone size are taken as reported in that table, and D and trimming were inferred from the DNA itself. The table shows some 21,000 clones, with 80% to 90% occurring only once.

Sequences were obtained from peripheral blood. The chain has TRBV27 and TRBJ2-4; D is perhaps TRBD2 (6 bases). This receptor was taken from a woman aged 80 or older with active or convalescent COVID-19. The CDR3 reads CASGLAKNIQYF. CDR3 DNA: TGTGCCTCGGGACTAGCCAAAAACATTCAGTACTTC.